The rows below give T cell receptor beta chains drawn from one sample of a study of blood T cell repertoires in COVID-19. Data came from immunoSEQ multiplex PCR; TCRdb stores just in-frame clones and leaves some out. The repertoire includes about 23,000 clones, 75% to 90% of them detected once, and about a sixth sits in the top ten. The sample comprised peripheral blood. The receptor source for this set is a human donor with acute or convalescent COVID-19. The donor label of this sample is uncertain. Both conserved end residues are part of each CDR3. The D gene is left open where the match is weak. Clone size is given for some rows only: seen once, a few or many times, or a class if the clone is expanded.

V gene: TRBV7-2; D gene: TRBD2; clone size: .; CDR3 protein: CASSAGLAVGTDTQYF
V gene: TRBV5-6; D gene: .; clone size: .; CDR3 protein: CASSKTGYSNQPQHF
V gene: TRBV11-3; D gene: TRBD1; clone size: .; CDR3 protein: CASSNRGSGGTDTQYF
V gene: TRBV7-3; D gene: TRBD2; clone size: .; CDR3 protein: CASSFSGSGYNEQFF
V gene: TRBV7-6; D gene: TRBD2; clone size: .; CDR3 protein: CASSSEAGTSGTFTDTQYF
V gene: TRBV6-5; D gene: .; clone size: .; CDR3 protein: CASTRAYNSPLHF
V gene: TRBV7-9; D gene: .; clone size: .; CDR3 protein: CASSLHSLNTEAFF
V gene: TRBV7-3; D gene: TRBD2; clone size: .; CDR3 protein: CASSPGSGGRETQYF
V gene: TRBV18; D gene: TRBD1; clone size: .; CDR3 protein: CASSRQGAGTEAFF
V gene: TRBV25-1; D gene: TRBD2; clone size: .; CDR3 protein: CASSDLRLAGDNEQFF
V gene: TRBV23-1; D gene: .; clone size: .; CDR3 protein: CASSQSRWAPVYETQYF
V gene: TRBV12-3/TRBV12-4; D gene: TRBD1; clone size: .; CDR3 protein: CASSRTGTYEQYF
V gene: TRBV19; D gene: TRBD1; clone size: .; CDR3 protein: CASSILRTGTEKLFF
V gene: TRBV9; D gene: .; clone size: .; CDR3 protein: CASSVAGSGMNTEAFF
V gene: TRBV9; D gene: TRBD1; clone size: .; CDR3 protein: CASSAGQGIGYTF
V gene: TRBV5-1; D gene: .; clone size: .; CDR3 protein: CASSGGTANFGELFF
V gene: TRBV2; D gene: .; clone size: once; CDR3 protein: CASTRGTSSGNTIYF
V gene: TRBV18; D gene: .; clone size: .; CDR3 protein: CASSPTEEKLFF
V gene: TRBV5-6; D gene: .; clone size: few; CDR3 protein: CASSLGGPGANVLTF
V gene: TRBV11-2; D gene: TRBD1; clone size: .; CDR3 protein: CASSLGVGQGNTGELFF
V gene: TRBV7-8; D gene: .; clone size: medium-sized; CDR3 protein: CASSQVGELRDTQYF
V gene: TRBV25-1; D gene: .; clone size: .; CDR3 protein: CASSAGLITEAFF
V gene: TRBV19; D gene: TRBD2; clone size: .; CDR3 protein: CAGRPHTSGGYNEQFF
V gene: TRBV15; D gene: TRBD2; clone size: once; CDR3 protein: CATSTLAGATDTQYF
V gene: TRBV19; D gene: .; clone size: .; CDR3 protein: CASSISRGWTNEKLFF
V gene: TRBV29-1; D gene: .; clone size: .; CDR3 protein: CSVDLGAVEQYF
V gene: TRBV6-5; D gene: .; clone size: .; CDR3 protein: CASCPGQVNTEAFF
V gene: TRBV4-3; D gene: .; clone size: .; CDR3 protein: CASSQLPRGEQYF
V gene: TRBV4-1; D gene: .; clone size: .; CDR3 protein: CASSQDSQGSGNTIYF
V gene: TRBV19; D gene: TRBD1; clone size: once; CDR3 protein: CASSMTGDSPLHF
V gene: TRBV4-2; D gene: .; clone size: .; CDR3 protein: CASSQDPLPHEPYELTDTQYF
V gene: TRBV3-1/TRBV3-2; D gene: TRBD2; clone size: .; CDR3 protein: CASSQVVLAGLQETQYF
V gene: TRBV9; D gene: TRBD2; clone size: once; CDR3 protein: CASSVGGSGGPYEQYF
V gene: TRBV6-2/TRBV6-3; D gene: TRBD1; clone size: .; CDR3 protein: CASSILRDSTEAFF
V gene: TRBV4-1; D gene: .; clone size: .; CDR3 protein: CASSQDPTTYEQYF
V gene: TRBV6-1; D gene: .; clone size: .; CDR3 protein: CASSETGSFSNQPQHF
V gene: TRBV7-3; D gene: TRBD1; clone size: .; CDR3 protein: CASSLNDRANTGELFF
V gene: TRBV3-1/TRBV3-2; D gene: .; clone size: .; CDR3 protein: CASSQVRGLLNEQFF
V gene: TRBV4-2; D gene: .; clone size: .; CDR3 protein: CASSQDRSVAGGAYEQYF
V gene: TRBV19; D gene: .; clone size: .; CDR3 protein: CASSESTGLSNEKLFF